Following are 28 T cell receptor beta chains from one sample sequenced in a study of CD8 T cells in ankylosing spondylitis. TCRdb used MiXCR to reprocess the 5' RACE reads, holding one entry per CDR3 protein. The sample carries fewer than 25,000 distinct CDR3 sequences, around 13% recorded once. The sequenced sample was blood. The receptors were gathered from a male donor with ankylosing spondylitis or in good health (not recorded which).

V usage is TRBV6-5 and J usage is TRBJ2-3, with D unresolved. The CDR3 covers 14 residues. Trimming removed 5 bases from V and 6 bases from J, with 15 bases in between. CDR1 is MNHEY and CDR2 is SVGAGI in the germline V gene. CDR3 in DNA: TGTGCCAGCAGTCCTTCAAGTTCAGGCGATACGCAGTATTTT. Its translation is CASSPSSSGDTQYF.

This clonotype has only a few counts. The chain links TRBV24-1 to TRBJ2-7, with 9 positions matching TRBD1. Trimming took 8 bases from V and 5 from J; bases not matched to a gene: 15. There are 16 residues in the CDR3. CDR1 is KGHDR, CDR2 SFDVKD, per germline. CDR3 loop: CATTLGGGTGKNEQYV. In DNA, the CDR3 is TGTGCCACCACTTTGGGGGGCGGGACAGGGAAGAACGAGCAGTACGTC.

This clonotype was observed a handful of times. The chain combines TRBV6-2 or TRBV6-3 with TRBJ2-5, with no clear D. Germline CDR1 and CDR2: MNHEY and SVGEGT. The CDR3 covers 14 residues. Trimming took 8 bases from V and 0 from J, leaving 13 bases between them. CDR3 DNA sequence: TGTGCCAGCCTCCTTGGAAGGGACCAAGAGACCCAGTACTTC. Protein product: CASLLGRDQETQYF.

This clonotype was detected a few times. The chain uses TRBV28 and TRBJ2-3; 10 bases are a match to TRBD2. The CDR3 covers 15 residues. The V gene end was trimmed by 6 bases and the J gene end by 0 bases; junction bases not matched to a gene: 3. Germline CDR1 reads MDHEN; CDR2 reads SYDVKM. Here the CDR3 DNA reads TGTGCCAGCAGCCAGCGGGGGGGTAGCACAGATACGCAGTATTTT. Protein sequence: CASSQRGGSTDTQYF.

The rearrangement uses TRBV7-3 and TRBJ2-2, with no clear D. Between the trimmed V and J ends, which lost 3 bases and 7 bases, there was a span of 12 bases. Germline V CDR1 and CDR2: SGHTA, FQGTGA. The CDR3 sequence is 14 residues long. The CDR3 is CASSFVSSGGELFF. The CDR3 DNA reads as TGTGCCAGCAGCTTCGTCAGTTCTGGCGGGGAGCTGTTTTTT. The entire variable domain, with the rest obtained from reference TRBV7-3 and TRBJ2-2, is as follows: GAGVSQTPSNKVTEKGKYVELRCDPISGHTALYWYRQSLGQGPEFLIYFQGTGAADDSGLPNDRFFAVRPEGSVSTLKIQRTERGDSAVYLCASSFVSSGGELFFGEGSRLTVL.

This clonotype is termed medium-sized. V is TRBV7-9 and J is TRBJ2-2; D uncertain. This CDR3 region has 13 residues. With 11 bases removed from V and 1 base from J, the gap between germline ends came to 11 bases. Germline V gene lookup returns CDR1 SEHNR and CDR2 FQNEAQ (reference sequence). DNA of the CDR3: TGTGCCCGCGACGGTATGAACACCGGGGAGCTGTTTTTT. Its translation: CARDGMNTGELFF.

The chain links TRBV5-4 to TRBJ2-1, with D perhaps given as TRBD1 or TRBD2 (5 bases each). CDR1 SGHNT and CDR2 YYREEE come from the germline V gene (reference sequence). CDR3 length equals 16 residues. V lost 4 bases and J 0 bases, leaving 14 bases between the germline ends. The CDR3 reads CASSPRKGSSYNEQFF. The CDR3 DNA reads as TGTGCCAGCAGCCCCCGGAAGGGGAGCTCCTACAATGAGCAGTTCTTC.

The chain recombines TRBV5-4 with TRBJ2-1; D may be TRBD2 (5 bases). The CDR3 sequence is 14 residues long. Per germline, CDR1 SGHNT and CDR2 YYREEE (reference sequence). The V end was cut by 4 bases, the J end by 1 base, with 9 bases between. CDR3 region: CASSAGLSYNEQFF. The CDR3 DNA sequence: TGTGCCAGCAGCGCGGGTCTTTCCTACAATGAGCAGTTCTTC.

This clonotype showed up just a few times. V is TRBV2 and J is TRBJ2-6, with 8 bases matching TRBD1. Trimming took 5 bases from V and 2 from J; bases not matched to a gene: 2. The CDR3 is 15 amino acids. CDR1 is SNHLY and CDR2 is FYNNEI in the germline V gene. As DNA, the CDR3 is TGTGCCAGCAGTTGGACAGGGCCTGGGGCCAACGTCCTGACTTTC. Its protein is CASSWTGPGANVLTF.

Only one count was recorded for this clonotype. The rearrangement joins TRBV12-3 or TRBV12-4 to TRBJ2-7, with 8 bases identical to TRBD1. With V trimmed by 4 bases and J by 7 bases, 6 bases remained unmatched. There are 13 residues in the CDR3. The CDR3 DNA reads as TGTGCCAGCAGTTCCCGGACAGGGCAAGAGCAGTACGTC. It is translated as CASSSRTGQEQYV.

The chain is built from TRBV15 and TRBJ1-2; 10 positions agree with TRBD1. Germline V lookup: CDR1 LNHNV, CDR2 YYDKDF (reference sequence). V shed 5 bases, J shed 7 bases, and the junction held 10 bases outside the gene matches. CDR3 length: 15 residues. CDR3 region: CATSGTRTGGGGYTF. As DNA, the CDR3 is TGTGCCACCAGCGGAACCCGGACAGGGGGTGGTGGCTACACCTTC. Full variable domain (outside the CDR3, taken from reference TRBV15 and TRBJ1-2): DAMVIQNPRYQVTQFGKPVTLSCSQTLNHNVMYWYQQKSSQAPKLLFHYYDKDFNNEADTPDNFQSRRPNTSFCFLDIRSPGLGDTAMYLCATSGTRTGGGGYTFGSGTRLTVV.

In its sample, this clonotype was seen a few times. The chain combines TRBV11-3 with TRBJ2-1; a possible D gene is TRBD1 (5 bases). The V and J ends lost 5 bases and 6 bases respectively, with 17 bases between them. CDR1 and CDR2 from the germline V gene are SGHNT and YENEEA. There are 15 residues in the CDR3. CDR3 in amino acids: CASSAPGSQLNEQFF. CDR3 bases: TGTGCCAGCAGCGCCCCAGGGTCCCAGCTCAATGAGCAGTTCTTC.

In its sample, this clonotype was seen many times. J is TRBJ1-2 and V is TRBV12-3 or TRBV12-4; D ambiguous. The V and J ends lost 2 bases and 4 bases respectively, with 11 bases between them. This CDR3 comprises 14 residues. This CDR3 is CASSLKAGVYGYTF. In nucleotides, the CDR3 is TGTGCCAGCAGTTTAAAGGCAGGAGTCTATGGCTACACCTTC.

This clonotype turned up a few times. The rearrangement links TRBV20-1 to TRBJ2-5; D remains ambiguous. Trimming removed 5 bases at V and 3 bases at J, with 16 bases between. This CDR3 region has 14 residues. Germline values: CDR1 DFQATT, CDR2 SNEGSKA (reference sequence). CDR3 nucleotide sequence: TGCAGTGCTCTCCCATCGGGCCAAGAAGAGACCCAGTACTTC. Amino acids: CSALPSGQEETQYF.

This chain joins TRBV5-1 and TRBJ2-2, with D uncertain. The CDR3 runs 17 residues. Germline-derived CDR1 and CDR2 are SGHRS and YFSETQ. V shed 1 base and J shed 6 bases, with 19 bases lying between them. This chain's CDR3 is CASSLPLADGSPGELFF. CDR3 in DNA: TGCGCCAGCAGCTTGCCGCTGGCCGACGGGTCCCCCGGGGAGCTGTTTTTT.

This CDR3 is CASSLPGNTGELFF. CDR3 sequence (DNA): TGTGCCAGCAGTTTACCAGGGAACACCGGGGAGCTGTTTTTT. V is TRBV12-3 or TRBV12-4 and J is TRBJ2-2; D not certain. The V end was cut by 2 bases, the J end by 1 base, with 5 bases between. CDR3 length equals 14 residues.

This clonotype was counted only a few times. The V gene is TRBV3-1, the J gene TRBJ2-2; D is undetermined. The V and J ends lost 4 bases and 3 bases respectively, with 6 bases between them. This CDR3 is built from 13 residues. Germline V gives CDR1 LGHDT, CDR2 YNNKEL (reference sequence). This chain's CDR3 is CASSRPHTGELFF. CDR3 coding DNA: TGTGCCAGCAGCCGTCCTCACACCGGGGAGCTGTTTTTT.

This clonotype was observed at least ten times. The V call is TRBV5-1, the J call TRBJ2-1, with D unresolved. CDR3 length: 16 amino acids. Germline V lookup: CDR1 SGHRS, CDR2 YFSETQ. V lost 0 bases to trimming and J lost 2 bases, with 12 bases between them. The CDR3 region has the DNA TGCGCCAGCAGCTTGGGGAACGTGCGAACCTACAATGAGCAGTTCTTC. This encodes CASSLGNVRTYNEQFF.

Many counts were recorded for this clonotype. The genes are TRBV9 and TRBJ2-4; 7 nucleotides match TRBD2. Trimming at V came to 2 bases and at J to 0 bases, leaving 2 bases not matched to a gene. CDR3 length: 15 residues. The germline V gene has CDR1 SGDLS and CDR2 YYNGEE. The CDR3 nucleotides are TGTGCCAGCAGCGTGGGAGGGATAGCCAAAAACATTCAGTACTTC. Residues: CASSVGGIAKNIQYF.

This chain joins TRBV5-1 and TRBJ1-1, with D maybe TRBD1 (5 bases). The CDR3 is made up of 14 amino acids. Looked up from germline, CDR1 is SGHRS and CDR2 is YFSETQ. Trimming removed 4 bases from V and 3 bases from J, with 13 bases in between. The DNA of the CDR3 is TGCGCCAGCAGCCGGGACGCCTCCGACACTGAAGCTTTCTTT. Translated, it gives CASSRDASDTEAFF.

This clonotype came up a few times. The chain combines TRBV5-1 with TRBJ2-3, with 10 bases that match TRBD1. The CDR3 sequence is 16 residues long. The germline gives CDR1 SGHRS, CDR2 YFSETQ. Unmatched junction bases numbered 3, after V lost 2 bases and J lost 0 bases. The CDR3 is CASSLAGQGSTDTQYF. Here the CDR3 DNA reads TGCGCCAGCAGCTTAGCGGGACAGGGGAGCACAGATACGCAGTATTTT.

The V call is TRBV10-3, the J call TRBJ2-2; 8 bases are a match to TRBD1. Looked up from germline, CDR1 is ENHRY and CDR2 is SYGVKD. The V gene end was trimmed by 6 bases and the J gene end by 1 base; junction bases not matched to a gene: 4. CDR3 length: 15 amino acids. CDR3 bases: TGTGCCATCAGGGAGACAGGGGAGAACACCGGGGAGCTGTTTTTT. It encodes CAIRETGENTGELFF.

The chain employs TRBV5-1 and TRBJ2-7; TRBD1 aligns across 7 bases. The germline CDR1 and CDR2 sequences are SGHRS and YFSETQ. The ends lost 4 bases at V and 5 bases at J; junction bases unmatched: 6. There are 13 residues in the CDR3. The CDR3 DNA follows: TGCGCCAGCAGCGTAACAGGGGTAAACGAGCAGTACTTC. This encodes CASSVTGVNEQYF.

This clonotype was picked up many times. V gene TRBV12-3 or TRBV12-4 combines with J gene TRBJ2-3; 9 bases line up with TRBD2. The CDR3 is 15 amino acids. V was clipped by 2 bases and J by 2 bases; unmatched bases: 2. This chain's CDR3 is CASSLSGGPTDTQYF. Here the CDR3 DNA reads TGTGCCAGCAGTTTAAGCGGGGGGCCCACAGATACGCAGTATTTT.

The chain couples TRBV10-3 to TRBJ1-5; D is ambiguous. The V gene lost 0 bases and the J gene lost 0 bases, with 12 bases spanning the gap. CDR3 length: 17 residues. The germline V gene encodes CDR1 ENHRY and CDR2 SYGVKD. The CDR3 reads CAISESRAGISNQPQHF. The CDR3 bases are TGTGCCATCAGTGAGTCTCGGGCGGGGATTAGCAATCAGCCCCAGCATTTT.

In this sample, this clonotype is medium-sized. The V gene is TRBV29-1, the J gene TRBJ2-1, with TRBD1 identical over 7 bases. Looked up from germline, CDR1 is SQVTM and CDR2 is ANQGSEA. With 6 bases clipped from V and 11 bases from J, the junction kept 7 bases outside the gene matches. This CDR3 has 11 residues. CDR3 nucleotide sequence: TGCAGCGTCGACGACAGGGTACAGCAGTTCTTC. Amino acids: CSVDDRVQQFF.

This clonotype was recorded at least ten times. The J gene is TRBJ2-2, the V gene TRBV28, with D uncertain. Germline CDR1 and CDR2: MDHEN and SYDVKM. The CDR3 has 13 residues. V was trimmed by 3 bases and J by 2 bases, leaving 4 bases between them. CDR3 region: CASSFHNTGELFF. The CDR3 DNA follows: TGTGCCAGCAGTTTCCATAACACCGGGGAGCTGTTTTTT.

V is TRBV24-1 and J is TRBJ1-1; D is unresolved. This CDR3 comprises 12 residues. From germline, CDR1 is KGHDR and CDR2 SFDVKD. Trimming cost V 12 bases and J 2 bases, with 12 bases left between them. For the CDR3, the DNA is TGTGCCTCAGGCGAGTTAAACACTGAAGCTTTCTTT. It is translated as CASGELNTEAFF.